This T cell receptor (beta chain) is drawn from a study of control samples from healthy donors and cancer patients. From germline, CDR1 is LNHDA and CDR2 SQIVND (reference sequence). The length of the CDR3 is 12 residues. V was clipped by 6 bases and J by 5 bases, with 8 bases between them. Generated by immunoSEQ multiplex PCR, the TCRdb table keeps only in-frame clones and is missing some. The data hold about 89,000 clones, with around 86% observed a single time. V and J are TRBV19 and TRBJ1-5; no firm D call. Sequencing input: blood. This receptor was identified in a man in his thirties or forties in good health. The CDR3 sequence: CASRSGYQPQHF. The CDR3 region has the DNA TGTGCCAGTAGATCGGGGTATCAGCCCCAGCATTTT.